Listed here is a single T cell receptor beta chain. What it binds is not known. Per the germline V gene, CDR1 is SGHDN and CDR2 is FVKESK. There are 13 residues in the CDR3. Trimming removed 4 bases from V and 6 bases from J, with 11 bases in between. This sample was included in a study of shared clonotypes between healthy human individuals. Investigators spread the genomic DNA of each subset evenly over several immunoSEQ plates. Generated by immunoSEQ multiplex PCR, the TCRdb table keeps only in-frame clones and is missing some. Of approximately 810,000 clones listed, roughly 92% were seen once; the top ten hold around 24%. Naive CD8 populations comprised CD45RO-negative cells positively selected for CCR7, excluding terminally differentiated effector memory CD45RA+ cells. Study-level points and caveats: Non-shared clonotypes showed lower generation probabilities than clonotypes common to all four donors. Naive CD4 clonotype sharing across a few donors was about 5%. The sole specimen, blood, was sampled, and tissue repertoires likely differ.

The rearrangement links TRBV14 to TRBJ2-3; D not resolved. The clonotype comes from a man aged 25 to 40 in good health. Material for sequencing was naive CD8+ T cells sorted from blood. Here the CDR3 reads CASSLVSLDTQYF. For the CDR3, the DNA is TGTGCCAGCAGCCTGGTTTCATTGGATACGCAGTATTTT.